This T cell receptor (beta chain) originates from a study of blood T cell repertoires in COVID-19 (dated by TCRdb to about 2020). At the level of the whole study: Collaborator samples came from the United States, Italy and Spain and covered acute and convalescent phases of COVID-19. Samples were obtained from the ongoing ImmuneRACE study (first 160 participants) and from 1,200 or so subjects provided by 6 global collaborators. The sample metadata nearly always contained a de-identified subject ID, COVID-19 status, age in years and sex. The prospective study material was composed of cDNA or gDNA derived from T cells, B-cell-depleted T cells, or PBMCs. Where available, HLA class I and class II types were taken from metadata supplied by the sample provider and were not determined by assay-based typing. Subjects who had been exposed to COVID-19, were actively infected with it, or had recovered from it provided the deeply sampled blood TCRbeta repertoires that made up the dataset. The repertoires were released in a freely available public database meant as a resource for research on the immune response to SARS-CoV-2.

The collaborating institutions used their own protocols to collect whole blood in K2EDTA tubes. For TCRbeta analysis, collaborators shipped samples in one of three forms: frozen whole blood, isolated PBMCs, or DNA extracted from either of those sample types. The full study reports these points: The amount of clinical and demographic metadata varied by source and participant and was provided uncurated.

TCRbeta CDR3 regions were amplified from genomic DNA by means of the immunoSEQ Assay, a bias-controlled multiplex PCR. The original pipeline was this. The number of nucleated cells in each sample was estimated by amplification of reference gene primers within the assay. To quantify the absolute abundance of each unique TCRbeta CDR3 rearrangement, sequence reads were collapsed and filtered. Productive Simpson clonality was computed per sample as the square root of Simpson's diversity index over productive rearrangements. This immuneACCESS table, as held by TCRdb, lists in-frame sequences with V and J called but not all clones. Of the missing ones, under half trace to an unresolved V gene in checked studies; the others have no known cause. V, J and clone size reflect that table, while D and trimming were determined from the DNA. The sample data list about 160,000 clones, and roughly 81% of these were observed just once. Approximately 0.99% of the sample is held by the ten biggest clonotypes.

A word on this clone: This receptor's antigen is unknown. No per-base quality is available; no much larger clone lies one base away.

The CDR3 contains 15 residues, cysteine and phenylalanine counted. The only DNA kept is the CDR3, 45 bases in frame from the first base. Per the germline V gene, MNHEY is the CDR1 and SVGAGI is the CDR2. The junction shows trimming of 4 bases on V and 1 base on J, plus 13 bases between the germline ends. Source material: peripheral blood. The chain links TRBV6-5 with TRBJ1-1, with a tentative D gene TRBD1 over 6 matching bases. The TCR was taken from a man aged 40-49 years with acute or convalescent COVID-19. The CDR3 region has the sequence CASSSWDTTNTEAFF. Read as DNA, the sequence is TGTGCCAGCAGTTCCTGGGACACTACGAACACTGAAGCTTTCTTT.